Following are 3 T cell receptor beta chains from one sample sequenced in a study of T-cell reconstitution after alpha-beta-depleted transplantation in children. Using unique molecular identifiers, the investigators prepared the TCRbeta library. Each CDR3 protein is one row after TCRdb ran MiXCR on the PCR reads. The repertoire includes about 240,000 distinct CDR3 sequences, more than 20% of them detected once, and approximately 2.5% sits in the top ten. The sequencing used PBMCs, collected before TCRalphabeta/CD19-depleted stem cell transplant. Receptor source: a girl aged 2 to 10 with Fanconi anemia, due to receive a stem cell transplant.

This clonotype came up many times. This chain connects TRBV29-1 to TRBJ1-2, with D perhaps TRBD1 (6 bases). V was trimmed by 4 bases and J by 6 bases, leaving 9 bases between them. The CDR3 runs to 11 residues. From germline, CDR1 is SQVTM and CDR2 ANQGSEA. The CDR3 nucleotides read TGCAGCGTTGTTCGGACAGATGGCTACACCTTC. Translation gives CSVVRTDGYTF. The entire variable domain, with the rest obtained from reference TRBV29-1 and TRBJ1-2, is as follows: SAVISQKPSRDICQRGTSLTIQCQVDSQVTMMFWYRQQPGQSLTLIATANQGSEATYESGFVIDKFPISRPNLTFSTLTVSNMSPEDSSIYLCSVVRTDGYTFGSGTRLTVV.

This clonotype turned up a few times. The rearrangement links TRBV5-1 to TRBJ2-3; the D gene is possibly TRBD2 (5 bases). The length of the CDR3 is 14 residues. Germline V lookup: CDR1 SGHRS, CDR2 YFSETQ. The V end lost 2 bases, the J end lost 2 bases, and 9 bases lay between the germline ends. The CDR3 bases are TGCGCCAGCAGCTTTCCTAGCCTCACAGATACGCAGTATTTT. Protein product: CASSFPSLTDTQYF.

This clonotype has a handful of counts. The CDR3 DNA sequence: TGCAGCGTTGAAGGAGGTAGACAGGGGGTAGTCAATGAGCAGTTCTTC. It specifies CSVEGGRQGVVNEQFF. This chain joins TRBV29-1 and TRBJ2-1; 9 bases are shared with TRBD1. Trimming at V came to 1 base and at J to 6 bases, leaving 10 bases not matched to a gene. The germline V gene has CDR1 SQVTM and CDR2 ANQGSEA. The CDR3 consists of 16 residues.